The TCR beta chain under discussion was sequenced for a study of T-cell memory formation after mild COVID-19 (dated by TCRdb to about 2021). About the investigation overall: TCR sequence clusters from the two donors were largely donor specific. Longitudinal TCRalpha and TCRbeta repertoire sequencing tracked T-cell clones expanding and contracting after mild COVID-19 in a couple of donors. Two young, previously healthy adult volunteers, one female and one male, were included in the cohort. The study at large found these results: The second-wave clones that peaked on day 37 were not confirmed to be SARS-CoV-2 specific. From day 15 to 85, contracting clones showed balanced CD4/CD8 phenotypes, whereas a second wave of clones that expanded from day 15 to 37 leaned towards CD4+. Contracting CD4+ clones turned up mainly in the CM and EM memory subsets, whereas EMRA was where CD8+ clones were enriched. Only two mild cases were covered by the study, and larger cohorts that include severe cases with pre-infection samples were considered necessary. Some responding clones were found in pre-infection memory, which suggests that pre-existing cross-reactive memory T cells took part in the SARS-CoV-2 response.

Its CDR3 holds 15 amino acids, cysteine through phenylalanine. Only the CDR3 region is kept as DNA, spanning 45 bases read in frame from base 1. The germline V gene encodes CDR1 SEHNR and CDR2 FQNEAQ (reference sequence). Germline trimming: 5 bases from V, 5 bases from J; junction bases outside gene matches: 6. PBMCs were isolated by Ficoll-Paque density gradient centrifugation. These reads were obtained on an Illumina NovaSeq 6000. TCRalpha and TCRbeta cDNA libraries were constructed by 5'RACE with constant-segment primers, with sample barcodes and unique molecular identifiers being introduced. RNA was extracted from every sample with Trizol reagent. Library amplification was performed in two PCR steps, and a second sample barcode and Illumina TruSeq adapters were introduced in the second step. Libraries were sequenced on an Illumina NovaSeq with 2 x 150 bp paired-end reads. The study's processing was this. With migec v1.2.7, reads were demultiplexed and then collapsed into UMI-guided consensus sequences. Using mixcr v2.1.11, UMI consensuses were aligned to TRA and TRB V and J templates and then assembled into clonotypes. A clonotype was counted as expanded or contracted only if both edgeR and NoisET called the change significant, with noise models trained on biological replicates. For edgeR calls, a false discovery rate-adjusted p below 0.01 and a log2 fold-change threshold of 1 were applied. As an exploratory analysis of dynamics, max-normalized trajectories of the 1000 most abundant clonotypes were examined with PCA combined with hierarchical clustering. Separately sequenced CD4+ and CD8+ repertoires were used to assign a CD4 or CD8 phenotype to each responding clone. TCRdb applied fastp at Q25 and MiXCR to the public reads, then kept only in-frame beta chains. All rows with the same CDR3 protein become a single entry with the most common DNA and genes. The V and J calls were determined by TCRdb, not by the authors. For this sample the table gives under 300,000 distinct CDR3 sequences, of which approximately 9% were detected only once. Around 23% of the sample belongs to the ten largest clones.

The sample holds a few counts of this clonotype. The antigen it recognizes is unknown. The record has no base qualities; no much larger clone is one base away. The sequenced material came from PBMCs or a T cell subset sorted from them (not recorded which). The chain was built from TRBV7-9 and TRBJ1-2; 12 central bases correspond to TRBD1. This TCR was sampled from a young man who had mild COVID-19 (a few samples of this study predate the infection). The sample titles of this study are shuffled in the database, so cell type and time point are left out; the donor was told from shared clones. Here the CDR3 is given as CASSLGTGGLYGYTF. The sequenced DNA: TGTGCCAGCAGCCTCGGGACAGGGGGCTTGTATGGCTACACCTTC.